This T cell receptor (beta chain) was captured by sequencing in a study of T cells after yellow fever vaccination. Findings and caveats of the study: Some clonotypes were seen in both the CD4 and the CD8 compartments. These made up a small share and likely arose from convergent recombination.

Per germline, CDR1 SGHRS and CDR2 YFSETQ. The CDR3 sequence is 16 residues long. Trimming removed 5 bases from V and 4 bases from J; junction bases left unmatched: 9. With regard to this clonotype: Antigen: not known.

A single record per CDR3 protein comes from TCRdb applying MiXCR to the 5' RACE reads. The data show a few hundred thousand distinct CDR3 sequences, around 7% seen once. The chain recombines TRBV5-1 with TRBJ2-2; 9 bases fit TRBD1. The specimen was PBMCs, collected roughly seven weeks after the first yellow fever vaccination. This receptor was obtained from a man aged 18 to 30 who received the YFV17D yellow fever vaccine. CDR3 nucleotides: TGCGCCAGCAGGCGTGGACAGGGGAGATTCACCGGGGAGCTGTTTTTT. It yields the protein CASRRGQGRFTGELFF.